This TCR beta chain emerged from a study of shared clonotypes between healthy human individuals. Study-level findings and limits: Shared across a few donors were 4% to 6% of the naive CD4 clonotypes. On the whole, naive subsets had larger estimated richness than memory subsets had.

CDR1 is SGHDN and CDR2 is FVKESK in the germline V gene. This CDR3 spans 15 amino acids. V lost 4 bases and J lost 5, with 17 bases in between. DNA at around 190 ng, around 30,000 T cell genomes, went into sorted-subset replicate PCRs. The assay was immunoSEQ multiplex PCR, and TCRdb's table has in-frame clones only and misses some. Seen here are about 2.5 million clones, under 95% observed once, and the top ten hold approximately 0.39%. Points on this clone: Its antigen is currently unknown.

Sequencing was performed on naive CD4+ T cells from PBMCs. Sample subset: CD45RA+ positively selected. The chain carries TRBV14 and TRBJ1-2; no reliable D call. The TCR sequence derives from a man between 18 and 35 years old in good health. Some clones in this sample may be carry-over from other donors' samples. The CDR3: CASSLTRFSQYGYTF. The CDR3 DNA follows: TGTGCCAGCAGCCTAACACGGTTTTCTCAGTATGGCTACACCTTC.